A single sample gave rise to the 9 T cell receptor beta chains below, sequenced in a study of PD-L1 blockade in urothelial cancer. Produced via immunoSEQ multiplex PCR; TCRdb's table is partial and in-frame only. The sample comprises about 38,000 clones, around four fifths of which are singletons, and approximately 16% rests with the top ten. Time point: pretreatment peripheral blood. Sequencing was performed on PBMCs, taken around atezolizumab (anti-PD-L1) treatment. The receptor set was obtained from a man of 80 years or more with urothelial cancer.

This rearrangement joins TRBV6-4 to TRBJ2-1; 7 bases align to TRBD1. The CDR3 spans 17 residues. V was clipped by 4 bases and J by 7 bases; unmatched bases: 16. From germline, CDR1 is MRHNA and CDR2 SNTAGT. The CDR3 nucleotides are TGTGCCAGCAGTGTAAAGGGAACAGGGGCCCTGAGGAATGAGCAGTTCTTC. Its protein is CASSVKGTGALRNEQFF.

There are a few counts of this clone. The chain has TRBV5-1 and TRBJ1-1, with D tentatively TRBD1 (6 bases). Germline V gives CDR1 SGHRS, CDR2 YFSETQ. CDR3 length: 15 residues. V was cut by 2 bases and J by 4 bases, with 15 bases left in between. The CDR3 loop is CASSLIQGGGTEAFF. The DNA for the CDR3 is TGCGCCAGCAGCTTAATACAGGGAGGGGGCACTGAAGCTTTCTTT. The variable domain in full, with the rest retrieved from reference TRBV5-1 and TRBJ1-1, is KAGVTQTPRYLIKTRGQQVTLSCSPISGHRSVSWYQQTPGQGLQFLFEYFSETQRNKGNFPGRFSGRQFSNSRSEMNVSTLELGDSALYLCASSLIQGGGTEAFFGQGTRLTVV.

The chain is built from TRBV30 and TRBJ2-7; D might be TRBD2 (6 bases). Germline loops: CDR1 GTSNPN, CDR2 SVGIG (reference sequence). Trimming removed 0 bases at V and 1 base at J, with 7 bases between. CDR3 size: 13 residues. CDR3: CAWSVGRSYEQYF. The CDR3 bases are TGTGCCTGGAGTGTAGGGAGGTCCTACGAGCAGTACTTC. Drawing the rest from reference TRBV30 and TRBJ2-7, the complete variable domain is SQTIHQWPATLVQPVGSPLSLECTVEGTSNPNLYWYRQAAGRGLQLLFYSVGIGQISSEVPQNLSASRPQDRQFILSSKKLLLSDSGFYLCAWSVGRSYEQYFGPGTRLTVT.

The V and J genes are TRBV5-1 and TRBJ2-1; tentatively, D is TRBD2 (6 bases). CDR3 length: 13 amino acids. Looked up from germline, CDR1 is SGHRS and CDR2 is YFSETQ. V lost 3 bases and J lost 5, with 9 bases in between. The DNA for the CDR3 is TGCGCCAGCAGCTCCTCTAGCGACAATGAGCAGTTCTTC. Translating gives CASSSSSDNEQFF.

A single count supports this clone. The genes are TRBV15 and TRBJ2-3; TRBD1 matches 9 bases. With V trimmed by 1 base and J by 4 bases, 6 bases remained unmatched. Per germline, CDR1 LNHNV and CDR2 YYDKDF (reference sequence). CDR3 length: 16 amino acids. The CDR3, as DNA: TGTGCCACCAGCAGAGTATTGGGACAGGGTTCAGATACGCAGTATTTT. Its protein product is CATSRVLGQGSDTQYF.

The chain employs TRBV7-9 and TRBJ2-7, with 8 bases aligning to TRBD1. Losses at the gene ends were 4 bases for V and 7 bases for J; bases not matched to a gene: 12. The CDR3 extends over 15 amino acids. CDR1 and CDR2 (germline): SEHNR, FQNEAQ (reference sequence). The CDR3: CASSSSGTGQGEQYF. The CDR3 nucleotides read TGTGCCAGCAGCTCCTCCGGGACAGGCCAGGGGGAGCAGTACTTC.

The chain employs TRBV11-3 and TRBJ2-1, with 14 nucleotides matching TRBD2. V lost 5 bases to trimming and J lost 7 bases; unmatched junction nucleotides: 4. The CDR3 is 15 residues long. The germline gives CDR1 SGHNT, CDR2 YENEEA. CDR3 in DNA: TGTGCCAGCAGCCACGGGACTAGCGGGAGAAATGAGCAGTTCTTC. Translated: CASSHGTSGRNEQFF.

This clone was observed a few times. The rearrangement uses TRBV10-3 and TRBJ1-2, with D possibly TRBD1 on 5 matching bases. This CDR3 region has 12 residues. V gave up 10 bases and J gave up 4 bases, with 13 bases separating them. Per the germline V gene, CDR1 is ENHRY and CDR2 is SYGVKD. The CDR3 loop reads CATIDSPYGYTF. As DNA, the CDR3 is TGTGCCACCATCGACAGTCCCTATGGCTACACCTTC.

The chain employs TRBV10-3 and TRBJ1-4; TRBD1 might be the D (5 bases). The CDR3 contains 13 residues. V lost 8 bases and J 5 bases, leaving 12 bases between the germline ends. From germline, CDR1 is ENHRY and CDR2 SYGVKD. CDR3 in amino acids: CAIGAGGNEKLFF. In nucleotides, the CDR3 is TGTGCCATCGGCGCGGGGGGGAATGAAAAACTGTTTTTT.